This is a list of T cell receptor beta chains from one sample in a study of blood T cell repertoires in COVID-19. This table comes from immunoSEQ multiplex PCR, and its TCRdb copy is limited to in-frame clones, with some not included. In the table there are a few hundred thousand clones, 90% to 95% of which are singletons. Material for sequencing was PBMCs or T cells enriched from blood (not recorded which). These TCRs come from a woman aged 40 to 50 who had been exposed to COVID-19. Both conserved end residues are part of each CDR3. D genes are given only for firm matches. Some rows have no size entry. The others give once, few or many, or a class for an expanded clone.

d_gene: TRBD2; abundance: few; len: 16; v_gene: TRBV28; j_gene: TRBJ2-1; CDR3nt: TGTGCCAGCAGTCCATGGACTAGCGGGGGGGACAATGAGCAGTTCTTC; CDR3aa: CASSPWTSGGDNEQFF
d_gene: .; abundance: .; len: 16; v_gene: TRBV19; j_gene: TRBJ1-3; CDR3nt: TGTGCCAGTAGTCCCGAGGCGCTATTTCGGGGAAACACCATATATTTT; CDR3aa: CASSPEALFRGNTIYF
d_gene: .; abundance: .; len: 14; v_gene: TRBV11-1; j_gene: TRBJ1-2; CDR3nt: TGTGCCAGCAGCCCCAGACAGGATAACTATGGCTACACCTTC; CDR3aa: CASSPRQDNYGYTF
d_gene: TRBD1; abundance: .; len: 16; v_gene: TRBV4-1; j_gene: TRBJ1-2; CDR3nt: TGCGCCAGCAGCCAAGAGCCAGGGGGAATAGGGTATGGCTACACCTTC; CDR3aa: CASSQEPGGIGYGYTF
d_gene: .; abundance: once; len: 13; v_gene: TRBV11-2; j_gene: TRBJ1-3; CDR3nt: TGTGCCAGCAGCTCCGGACAGGGAAACACCATATATTTT; CDR3aa: CASSSGQGNTIYF
d_gene: .; abundance: .; len: 13; v_gene: TRBV6-5; j_gene: TRBJ2-1; CDR3nt: TGTGCCGCTGGCGGGGAATTCCCCAATGAGCAGTTCTTC; CDR3aa: CAAGGEFPNEQFF
d_gene: TRBD1; abundance: .; len: 18; v_gene: TRBV24-1; j_gene: TRBJ1-6; CDR3nt: TGTGCCACCAGTCCCGACCTCCCGGGACAGGGGAGTAATTCACCCCTCCACTTT; CDR3aa: CATSPDLPGQGSNSPLHF
d_gene: TRBD1; abundance: .; len: 15; v_gene: TRBV7-9; j_gene: TRBJ1-6; CDR3nt: TGTGCCAGCAGCTTCAGCGACAGGGTTGGTTCACCCCTCCACTTT; CDR3aa: CASSFSDRVGSPLHF
d_gene: .; abundance: .; len: 16; v_gene: TRBV11-3; j_gene: TRBJ2-1; CDR3nt: TGTGCCAGCAGCTTAGATCTAGGTAGTAGGTACAATGAGCAGTTCTTC; CDR3aa: CASSLDLGSRYNEQFF
d_gene: TRBD2; abundance: .; len: 16; v_gene: TRBV5-1; j_gene: TRBJ2-2; CDR3nt: TGCGCCAGCAGCTTACCCCTAGCTAGCGGGACCGGGGAGCTGTTTTTT; CDR3aa: CASSLPLASGTGELFF
d_gene: .; abundance: .; len: 15; v_gene: TRBV20-1; j_gene: TRBJ2-1; CDR3nt: TGCAGTGCTAGTCCCCCTAGTTCCCTAGACAATGAGCAGTTCTTC; CDR3aa: CSASPPSSLDNEQFF
d_gene: TRBD1; abundance: .; len: 14; v_gene: TRBV5-5; j_gene: TRBJ1-2; CDR3nt: TGTGCCAGCAGCCAGGGGGACAGAGGGTATGGCTACACCTTC; CDR3aa: CASSQGDRGYGYTF
d_gene: .; abundance: .; len: 16; v_gene: TRBV27; j_gene: TRBJ2-7; CDR3nt: TGTGCCAGCAGTTTATCCGGACACCTGTCCTCCTACGAGCAGTACTTC; CDR3aa: CASSLSGHLSSYEQYF
d_gene: .; abundance: .; len: 14; v_gene: TRBV11-2; j_gene: TRBJ2-7; CDR3nt: TGTGCCAGCAGCCCCCCCAGGGCGATTCACGAGCAGTACTTC; CDR3aa: CASSPPRAIHEQYF
d_gene: .; abundance: .; len: 16; v_gene: TRBV28; j_gene: TRBJ1-5; CDR3nt: TGTGCCAGCAGCCCCTTAGGCCAGGTCGGATTGGCCCGTCAGCATTTT; CDR3aa: CASSPLGQVGLARQHF
d_gene: TRBD1; abundance: .; len: 17; v_gene: TRBV15; j_gene: TRBJ1-5; CDR3nt: TGTGCCACCAGCAGAGGTGTCGACAGGGGCGGGGGTCAGCCCCAGCATTTT; CDR3aa: CATSRGVDRGGGQPQHF
d_gene: .; abundance: .; len: 13; v_gene: TRBV10-2; j_gene: TRBJ1-1; CDR3nt: TGCGCCAGCAGTGAGGGGGCTGGCACTGAAGCTTTCTTT; CDR3aa: CASSEGAGTEAFF
d_gene: .; abundance: .; len: 15; v_gene: TRBV7-9; j_gene: TRBJ2-3; CDR3nt: TGTGCCAGTCTACCTAGGGGTCCTAGCACAGATACGCAGTATTTT; CDR3aa: CASLPRGPSTDTQYF
d_gene: .; abundance: .; len: 13; v_gene: TRBV30; j_gene: TRBJ1-2; CDR3nt: TGTGCCTGGAGGCACACACAGGGTAGTGGCTACACCTTC; CDR3aa: CAWRHTQGSGYTF
d_gene: .; abundance: .; len: 17; v_gene: TRBV7-6; j_gene: TRBJ1-3; CDR3nt: TGTGCCAGCAGCTTAACCTCCGGGGGAAACTCTGGAAACACCATATATTTT; CDR3aa: CASSLTSGGNSGNTIYF
d_gene: TRBD1; abundance: .; len: 15; v_gene: TRBV2; j_gene: TRBJ1-2; CDR3nt: TGTGCCAGCAGTGCGGACAGGGGGCGTTTCGGTGGCTACACCTTC; CDR3aa: CASSADRGRFGGYTF
d_gene: .; abundance: .; len: 18; v_gene: TRBV5-1; j_gene: TRBJ1-3; CDR3nt: TGCGCCAGCAGCCAATTCGACATCGCCGGAAGCTCTGGAAACACCATATATTTT; CDR3aa: CASSQFDIAGSSGNTIYF
d_gene: .; abundance: .; len: 15; v_gene: TRBV19; j_gene: TRBJ1-2; CDR3nt: TGTGCCAGTAGTAAGGGCGCGGGTCTTCGGTATGGCTACACCTTC; CDR3aa: CASSKGAGLRYGYTF
d_gene: TRBD1; abundance: .; len: 14; v_gene: TRBV20-1; j_gene: TRBJ1-2; CDR3nt: TGCAGTGCTAGTGAGGGACAGGGAAACTATGGCTACACCTTC; CDR3aa: CSASEGQGNYGYTF
d_gene: TRBD2; abundance: .; len: 13; v_gene: TRBV7-3; j_gene: TRBJ2-1; CDR3nt: TGTGCCAGCAGCTTGTCGCGGGGGAATGAGCAGTTCTTC; CDR3aa: CASSLSRGNEQFF
d_gene: .; abundance: .; len: 14; v_gene: TRBV25-1; j_gene: TRBJ2-5; CDR3nt: TGTGCCAGCAGTGAATTTGGGGGCCGGGAGACCCAGTACTTC; CDR3aa: CASSEFGGRETQYF
d_gene: TRBD1; abundance: .; len: 14; v_gene: TRBV4-3; j_gene: TRBJ2-7; CDR3nt: TGCGCCAGCAGCCAAGCCAGGGGGCCCTACGAGCAGTACTTC; CDR3aa: CASSQARGPYEQYF
d_gene: .; abundance: .; len: 13; v_gene: TRBV11-1; j_gene: TRBJ2-7; CDR3nt: TGTGCCAGCAGCCGAGCCCCCTTCTACGAGCAGTACTTC; CDR3aa: CASSRAPFYEQYF
d_gene: .; abundance: .; len: 13; v_gene: TRBV4-2; j_gene: TRBJ2-7; CDR3nt: TGTGCCAGCAGCCCGACAGGTCCCTACGAGCAGTACTTC; CDR3aa: CASSPTGPYEQYF
d_gene: .; abundance: .; len: 15; v_gene: TRBV7-8; j_gene: TRBJ1-1; CDR3nt: TGTGCCAGCAGCTTAGCCGGACAGATGAACACTGAAGCTTTCTTT; CDR3aa: CASSLAGQMNTEAFF
d_gene: TRBD2; abundance: .; len: 16; v_gene: TRBV7-8; j_gene: TRBJ2-3; CDR3nt: TGTGCCAGCAGCTTAGTAACTAGCGGTACCACAGATACGCAGTATTTT; CDR3aa: CASSLVTSGTTDTQYF
d_gene: .; abundance: .; len: 14; v_gene: TRBV19; j_gene: TRBJ1-4; CDR3nt: TGTGCCAGTAGTGAGGGGGGGGGACGTGAAAAACTGTTTTTT; CDR3aa: CASSEGGGREKLFF
d_gene: TRBD1; abundance: .; len: 14; v_gene: TRBV5-1; j_gene: TRBJ2-5; CDR3nt: TGCGCCAGCAGCTTGCAGGGGGCAGGGGAGACCCAGTACTTC; CDR3aa: CASSLQGAGETQYF
d_gene: TRBD1; abundance: .; len: 15; v_gene: TRBV19; j_gene: TRBJ2-1; CDR3nt: TGTGCCAGTAAAGGGGGAGGCACAGGGGGCCATGAGCAGTTCTTC; CDR3aa: CASKGGGTGGHEQFF
d_gene: .; abundance: .; len: 13; v_gene: TRBV5-1; j_gene: TRBJ1-5; CDR3nt: TGCGCCAGCAGCTTGTATATCAATCAGCCCCAGCATTTT; CDR3aa: CASSLYINQPQHF
d_gene: TRBD1; abundance: .; len: 15; v_gene: TRBV2; j_gene: TRBJ1-1; CDR3nt: TGTGCCAGCAGTGGAACAGGGGGCCTGAACACTGAAGCTTTCTTT; CDR3aa: CASSGTGGLNTEAFF
d_gene: TRBD1; abundance: .; len: 13; v_gene: TRBV7-2; j_gene: TRBJ1-2; CDR3nt: TGTGCCAGCAGCTCTCCAGGGGGAAATGGCTACACCTTC; CDR3aa: CASSSPGGNGYTF
d_gene: .; abundance: .; len: 13; v_gene: TRBV6-5; j_gene: TRBJ2-7; CDR3nt: TGTGCCAGCAGTTCCGCTACGGGCTACGAGCAGTACTTC; CDR3aa: CASSSATGYEQYF
d_gene: TRBD1; abundance: .; len: 17; v_gene: TRBV10-3; j_gene: TRBJ1-2; CDR3nt: TGTGCCATCAGCGACCCCATTCGGGGACAGTATGACTATGGCTACACCTTC; CDR3aa: CAISDPIRGQYDYGYTF
d_gene: .; abundance: .; len: 14; v_gene: TRBV5-4; j_gene: TRBJ1-1; CDR3nt: TGTGCCAGCAGCCCCCCTAAAGGAGACACTGAAGCTTTCTTT; CDR3aa: CASSPPKGDTEAFF
d_gene: TRBD1; abundance: .; len: 15; v_gene: TRBV19; j_gene: TRBJ1-2; CDR3nt: TGTGCCAGTAGTATAACAGGGGGCGCGAAGAGTGGCTACACCTTC; CDR3aa: CASSITGGAKSGYTF
d_gene: TRBD1; abundance: .; len: 14; v_gene: TRBV19; j_gene: TRBJ2-1; CDR3nt: TGTGCCAGTAGTACCAGAAACGACAGGGATGAGCAGTTCTTC; CDR3aa: CASSTRNDRDEQFF